This T cell receptor (beta chain) was captured by sequencing in a study of blood T cell repertoires in COVID-19. Study-level background: In each case, the material was cDNA or gDNA derived from T cells, B-cell-depleted T cells, or PBMCs.

In the original processing: Estimated nucleated cell counts came from reference gene primer amplification. Using immunoSEQ multiplex PCR, the repertoire was profiled, and TCRdb retains in-frame clones only, with some absent. For V, J and clone size, that table is used; D and trimming come from the DNA. The table has around 70,000 clones, roughly 74% seen once. The CDR3 covers 18 residues. CDR1 SGHAT and CDR2 FQNNGV come from the germline V gene. V was pared by 5 bases and J by 7 bases, with 27 bases between. The source material was peripheral blood. The clonotype comes from a human donor in a cohort sampled during active COVID-19. The chain uses TRBV11-2 and TRBJ2-1; tentatively, D is TRBD2 (5 bases). CDR3 bases: TGTGCCAGCAGCCCCACTATTGGCGGGCCGCGCTTTGGGAATGAGCAGTTCTTC. It yields the protein CASSPTIGGPRFGNEQFF.